This T cell receptor beta chain is drawn from a study of blood T cell repertoires in COVID-19. The overall study: The United States, Italy and Spain were the sources of the acute and convalescent COVID-19 samples. T cells, B-cell-depleted T cells, or PBMCs supplied cDNA or gDNA.

In germline, CDR1 is MNHEY, CDR2 SVGEGT. V shed 4 bases, J shed 4 bases, and the junction held 7 bases outside the gene matches. The CDR3 has 15 amino acids. Original processing methods: Estimated nucleated cell counts came from reference gene primer amplification. The method was immunoSEQ multiplex PCR; TCRdb's version includes in-frame clones alone and lacks a portion of them. For V, J and clone size, that table is used; D and trimming come from the DNA. The sample consists of approximately 210,000 clones, roughly nine tenths of them appearing once. The sequenced material came from peripheral blood. The chain has TRBV6-2 or TRBV6-3 and TRBJ2-1, with 7 positions matching TRBD1. This sequence originates from a man between 35 and 55 years old with active or convalescent COVID-19. This CDR3 reads CASSWMQGVYNEQFF. In DNA form, the CDR3 reads TGTGCCAGCAGTTGGATGCAGGGGGTATACAATGAGCAGTTCTTC.